The entry that follows covers one T cell receptor (beta chain) sequence. It was RNA transcripts that yielded the amplified TCR beta CDR3 regions. HTBI primers were employed in a first-round RT-PCR of the TCR CDR3. TCRdb analysed the multiplex PCR reads with MiXCR anew, one entry per CDR3 protein. This sample has 560,000 or so distinct CDR3 sequences; nearly 20% occur once, and the top ten carry over 45%. These data come from a study of T cells in Graves' hyperthyroidism and ophthalmopathy. The overall study: Once the initial diagnosis was made, peripheral blood was obtained before any treatment.

The CDR3 consists of 16 residues. Germline V lookup: CDR1 DFQATT, CDR2 SNEGSKA (reference sequence). Trimming removed 0 bases at V and 9 bases at J, with 18 bases between. The specimen sequenced was blood. The sequence was obtained from a man aged 40-55 years with Graves' ophthalmopathy. J is TRBJ1-6 and V is TRBV20-1; the D is unclear. The CDR3 nucleotides read TGCAGTGCTAGAGATTTCAAGAACTCGAATTTTTCACCCCTCCACTTT. Its translation is CSARDFKNSNFSPLHF.